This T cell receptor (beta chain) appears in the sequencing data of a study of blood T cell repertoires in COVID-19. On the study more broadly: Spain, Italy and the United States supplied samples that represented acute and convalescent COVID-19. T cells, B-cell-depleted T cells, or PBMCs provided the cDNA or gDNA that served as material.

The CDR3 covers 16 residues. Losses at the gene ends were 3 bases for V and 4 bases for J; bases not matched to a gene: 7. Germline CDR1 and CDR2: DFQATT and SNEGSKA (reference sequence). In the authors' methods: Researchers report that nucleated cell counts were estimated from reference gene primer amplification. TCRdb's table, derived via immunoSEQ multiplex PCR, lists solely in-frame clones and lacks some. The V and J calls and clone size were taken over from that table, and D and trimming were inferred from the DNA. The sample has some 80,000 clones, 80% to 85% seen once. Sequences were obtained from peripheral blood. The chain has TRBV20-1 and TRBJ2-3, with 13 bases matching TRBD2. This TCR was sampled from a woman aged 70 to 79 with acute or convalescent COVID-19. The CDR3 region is CSASQLAGGPADTQYF. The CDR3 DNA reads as TGCAGTGCTAGTCAACTAGCGGGAGGGCCTGCAGATACGCAGTATTTT.